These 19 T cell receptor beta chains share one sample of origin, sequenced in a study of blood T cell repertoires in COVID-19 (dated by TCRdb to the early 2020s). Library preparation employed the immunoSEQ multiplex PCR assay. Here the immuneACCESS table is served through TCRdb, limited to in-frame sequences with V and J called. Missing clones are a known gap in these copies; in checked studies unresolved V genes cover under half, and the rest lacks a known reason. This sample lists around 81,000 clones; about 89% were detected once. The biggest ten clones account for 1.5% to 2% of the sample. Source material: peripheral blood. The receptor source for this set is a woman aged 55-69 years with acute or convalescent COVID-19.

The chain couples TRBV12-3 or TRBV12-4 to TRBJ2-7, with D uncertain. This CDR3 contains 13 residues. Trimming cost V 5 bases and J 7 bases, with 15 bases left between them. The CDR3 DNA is TGTGCCAGCAGTCCTTCCCATCTGCGGGAGCAGTACTTC. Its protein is CASSPSHLREQYF.

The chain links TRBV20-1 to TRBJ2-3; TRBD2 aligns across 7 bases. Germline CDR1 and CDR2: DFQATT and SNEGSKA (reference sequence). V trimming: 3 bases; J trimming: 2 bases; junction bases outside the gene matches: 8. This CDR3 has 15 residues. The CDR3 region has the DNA TGCAGTGCTAGTCCAGCGGGAACATACACAGATACGCAGTATTTT. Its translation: CSASPAGTYTDTQYF.

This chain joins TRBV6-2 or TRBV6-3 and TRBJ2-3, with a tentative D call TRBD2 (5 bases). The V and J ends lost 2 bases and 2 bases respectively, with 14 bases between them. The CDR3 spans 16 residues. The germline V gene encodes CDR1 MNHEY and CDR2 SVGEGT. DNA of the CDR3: TGTGCCAGCAGTTACGATCGAGGGCCATCCACAGATACGCAGTATTTT. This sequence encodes CASSYDRGPSTDTQYF.

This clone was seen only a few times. The CDR3 sequence: CASSIEGTGVQPQHF. CDR3 DNA: TGTGCCAGTAGTATAGAAGGGACAGGGGTACAGCCCCAGCATTTT. J is TRBJ1-5 and V is TRBV19, with 10 nucleotides matching TRBD1. This CDR3 spans 15 amino acids. CDR1 is LNHDA and CDR2 is SQIVND in the germline V gene (reference sequence). With 0 bases clipped from V and 7 bases from J, the junction kept 3 bases outside the gene matches.

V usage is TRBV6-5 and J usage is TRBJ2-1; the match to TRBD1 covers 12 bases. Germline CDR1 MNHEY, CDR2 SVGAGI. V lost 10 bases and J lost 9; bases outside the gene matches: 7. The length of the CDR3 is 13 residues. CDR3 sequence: CATRDRGPGEQFF. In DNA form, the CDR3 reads TGTGCCACCCGGGACAGGGGGCCAGGTGAGCAGTTCTTC.

The CDR3 here is CASSQDWDRAGKLGNEQFF. The DNA for the CDR3 is TGTGCCAGCAGCCAAGATTGGGACAGGGCGGGAAAATTGGGCAATGAGCAGTTCTTC. The chain has TRBV14 and TRBJ2-1; 9 bases map to TRBD1. V was clipped by 0 bases and J by 6 bases; unmatched bases: 15. This CDR3 comprises 19 residues. Per the germline V gene, CDR1 is SGHDN and CDR2 is FVKESK.

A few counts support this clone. DNA of the CDR3: TGTGCCAGCAGGTCTACACTACAGGGCCGACAGCCCCAGCATTTT. This gives the protein CASRSTLQGRQPQHF. The chain employs TRBV28 and TRBJ1-5; possible D gene TRBD1, 6 bases. V lost 6 bases to trimming and J lost 7 bases, with 19 bases between them. Germline V CDR1 and CDR2: MDHEN, SYDVKM. The CDR3 contains 15 residues.

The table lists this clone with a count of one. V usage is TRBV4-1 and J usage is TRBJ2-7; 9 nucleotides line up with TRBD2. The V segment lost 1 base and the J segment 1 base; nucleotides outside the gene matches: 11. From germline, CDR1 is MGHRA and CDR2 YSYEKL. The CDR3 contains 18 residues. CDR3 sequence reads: CASSQALSSGILSYEQYF. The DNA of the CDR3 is TGCGCCAGCAGCCAAGCTCTGTCTAGCGGGATACTATCCTACGAGCAGTACTTC.

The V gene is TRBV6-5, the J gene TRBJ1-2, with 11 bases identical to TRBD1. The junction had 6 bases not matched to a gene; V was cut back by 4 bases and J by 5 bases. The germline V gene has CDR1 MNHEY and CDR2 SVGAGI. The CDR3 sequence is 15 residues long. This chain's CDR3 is CASSSPGQGVYGYTF. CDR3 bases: TGTGCCAGCAGTTCACCGGGACAGGGGGTTTATGGCTACACCTTC.

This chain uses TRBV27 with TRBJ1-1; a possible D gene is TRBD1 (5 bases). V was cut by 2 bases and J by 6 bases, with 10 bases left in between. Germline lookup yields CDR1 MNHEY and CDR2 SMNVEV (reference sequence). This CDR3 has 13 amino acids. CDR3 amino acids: CASSLLQGAEAFF. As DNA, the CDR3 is TGTGCCAGCAGTTTACTGCAAGGGGCTGAAGCTTTCTTT.

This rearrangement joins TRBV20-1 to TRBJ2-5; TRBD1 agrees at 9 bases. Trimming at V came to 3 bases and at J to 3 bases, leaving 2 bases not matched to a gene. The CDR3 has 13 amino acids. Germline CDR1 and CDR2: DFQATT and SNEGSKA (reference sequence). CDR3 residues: CSASRTGEETQYF. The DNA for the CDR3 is TGCAGTGCTAGTAGGACAGGGGAAGAGACCCAGTACTTC.

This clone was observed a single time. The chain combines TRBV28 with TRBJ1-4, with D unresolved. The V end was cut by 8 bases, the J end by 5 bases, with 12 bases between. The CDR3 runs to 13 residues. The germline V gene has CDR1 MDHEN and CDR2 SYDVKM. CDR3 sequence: CASGTAENEKLFF. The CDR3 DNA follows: TGTGCCAGCGGCACGGCGGAAAATGAAAAACTGTTTTTT.

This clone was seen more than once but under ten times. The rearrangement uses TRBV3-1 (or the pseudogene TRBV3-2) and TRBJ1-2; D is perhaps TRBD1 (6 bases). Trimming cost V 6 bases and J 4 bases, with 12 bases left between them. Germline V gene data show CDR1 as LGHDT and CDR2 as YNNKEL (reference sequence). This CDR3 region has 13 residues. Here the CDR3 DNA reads TGTGCCAGCAGGCCGGACAGACCCTATGGCTACACCTTC. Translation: CASRPDRPYGYTF.

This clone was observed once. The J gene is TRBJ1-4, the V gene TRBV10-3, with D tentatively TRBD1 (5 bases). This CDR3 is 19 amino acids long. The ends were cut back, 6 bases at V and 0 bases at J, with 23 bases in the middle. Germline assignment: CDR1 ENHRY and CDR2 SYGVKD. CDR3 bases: TGTGCCATCAGGGCCTCGGTGGGAGGGGCGAACGCAACTAATGAAAAACTGTTTTTT. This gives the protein CAIRASVGGANATNEKLFF.

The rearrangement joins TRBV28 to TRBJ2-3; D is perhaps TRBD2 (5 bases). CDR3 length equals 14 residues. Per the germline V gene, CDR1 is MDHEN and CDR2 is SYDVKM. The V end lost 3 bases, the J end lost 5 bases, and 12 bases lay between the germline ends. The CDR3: CASSFPLRGDTQYF. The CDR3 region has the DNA TGTGCCAGCAGTTTTCCCCTCCGGGGAGATACGCAGTATTTT.

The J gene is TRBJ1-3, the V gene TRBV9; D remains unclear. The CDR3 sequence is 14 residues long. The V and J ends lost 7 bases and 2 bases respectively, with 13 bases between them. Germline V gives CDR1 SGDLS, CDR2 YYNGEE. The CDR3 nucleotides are TGTGCCAGCGGGCCGCGATTGCCTGGAAACACCATATATTTT. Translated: CASGPRLPGNTIYF.

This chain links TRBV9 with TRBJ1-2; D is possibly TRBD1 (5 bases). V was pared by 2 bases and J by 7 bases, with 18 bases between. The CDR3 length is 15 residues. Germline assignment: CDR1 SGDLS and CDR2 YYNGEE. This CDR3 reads CASSVSNSPQGGYTF. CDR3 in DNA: TGTGCCAGCAGCGTTTCGAATTCCCCCCAGGGTGGCTACACCTTC. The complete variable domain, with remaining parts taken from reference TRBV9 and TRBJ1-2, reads DSGVTQTPKHLITATGQRVTLRCSPRSGDLSVYWYQQSLDQGLQFLIQYYNGEERAKGNILERFSAQQFPDLHSELNLSSLELGDSALYFCASSVSNSPQGGYTFGSGTRLTVV.

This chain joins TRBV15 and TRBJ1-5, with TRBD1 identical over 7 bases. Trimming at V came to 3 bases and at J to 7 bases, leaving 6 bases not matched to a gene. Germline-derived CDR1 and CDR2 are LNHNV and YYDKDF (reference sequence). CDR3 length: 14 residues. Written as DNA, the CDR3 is TGTGCCACCAGCAGGACAGGGTCGGAGCAGCCCCAGCATTTT. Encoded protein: CATSRTGSEQPQHF.

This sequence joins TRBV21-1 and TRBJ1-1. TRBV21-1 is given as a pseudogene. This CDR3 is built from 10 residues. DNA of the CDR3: TGTGCCAGCAGCTTGCGAAGAGCTTTCTTT. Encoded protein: CASSLRRAFF.